A single sample gave rise to the 9 T cell receptor beta chains below, sequenced in a study of shared clonotypes between healthy human individuals. Some clones are missing from TCRdb's copy, which holds only in-frame ones; the method was immunoSEQ multiplex PCR. The table has about 2.3 million clones, roughly 90% seen once. The source material was naive CD4+ T cells from PBMCs. Documented subset: CD45RA+ positively selected. These receptors were obtained from a man between 18 and 35 years old in good health. Some clones in this sample may be carry-over from other donors' samples.

In the case of this clone: At one end the junction does not follow the germline gene, possibly because of a read error. The chain joins TRBV2 to TRBJ1-5, with D possibly TRBD1 on 6 matching bases. The germline V gene has CDR1 SNHLY and CDR2 FYNNEI. This CDR3 is built from 13 residues. Written as DNA, the CDR3 is TGTGCCAGCAGTGAAGCGCCAGAGGTCGGGACACGTTTT. Protein product: CASSEAPEVGTRF.

This chain uses TRBV28 with TRBJ2-7; 10 nucleotides align to TRBD2. The junction had 11 bases not matched to a gene; V was cut back by 6 bases and J by 6 bases. CDR1 and CDR2 (germline): MDHEN, SYDVKM. This CDR3 is 15 amino acids long. CDR3 residues: CASSAPGLAGVEQYF. CDR3 sequence (DNA): TGTGCCAGCAGCGCCCCCGGGCTAGCGGGAGTCGAGCAGTACTTC.

V and J are TRBV15 and TRBJ1-2, with D possibly being TRBD1 (5 bases). The V end was cut by 8 bases, the J end by 7 bases, with 17 bases between. Germline lookup yields CDR1 LNHNV and CDR2 YYDKDF (reference sequence). This CDR3 has 13 residues. The CDR3 reads CATSLGGRVGYTF. The CDR3, as DNA: TGTGCCACCTCTCTGGGGGGTCGTGTTGGCTACACCTTC.

The J gene is TRBJ2-7, the V gene TRBV5-1; D is possibly TRBD1 (5 bases). V shed 7 bases and J shed 1 base, with 12 bases lying between them. Germline V gene data show CDR1 as SGHRS and CDR2 as YFSETQ. The CDR3 length is 13 residues. CDR3 in amino acids: CASGQGSSYEQYF. For the CDR3, the DNA is TGCGCCAGCGGCCAGGGAAGTTCCTACGAGCAGTACTTC.

In its sample, this clone was seen once. This chain connects TRBV6-5 to TRBJ1-2; 8 bases map to TRBD1. Per the germline V gene, CDR1 is MNHEY and CDR2 is SVGAGI. The CDR3 loop spans 15 amino acids. With 0 bases clipped from V and 4 bases from J, the junction kept 4 bases outside the gene matches. The CDR3 is CASSYSGQAVYGYTF. The DNA for the CDR3 is TGTGCCAGCAGTTACTCGGGACAGGCCGTCTATGGCTACACCTTC.

The chain links TRBV27 to TRBJ1-2; D remains unclear. The germline V gene encodes CDR1 MNHEY and CDR2 SMNVEV (reference sequence). The V gene lost 3 bases and the J gene lost 2 bases, with 7 bases spanning the gap. This CDR3 comprises 13 residues. CDR3 bases: TGTGCCAGCAGTTTCGGGCCCAACTATGGCTACACCTTC. This encodes CASSFGPNYGYTF.

On this clone: Other DNA variants within this sample encode the same CDR3. The CDR3 here is CASSVQGNTEAFF. CDR3 nucleotide sequence: TGTGCCAGCAGCGTCCAGGGAAACACTGAAGCTTTCTTT. The V gene is TRBV9, the J gene TRBJ1-1, with a weak D call TRBD1 (5 bases). Germline V gene data show CDR1 as SGDLS and CDR2 as YYNGEE. CDR3 length: 13 residues. V dropped 2 bases and J dropped 2 bases, with 7 bases sitting between them.

J is TRBJ1-5 and V is TRBV21-1. TRBV21-1 is noted as a pseudogene. There are 17 residues in the CDR3. The CDR3 DNA reads as TGTGCCAGCAGCAAAGACCCCGCAGTGGGTAGCAATCAGCCCCAGCATTTT. Amino acid sequence: CASSKDPAVGSNQPQHF.

Note on this clone: This CDR3 is also generated by other DNA sequences in the sample. The genes are TRBV9 and TRBJ2-5; 13 bases are shared with TRBD2. The germline V gene has CDR1 SGDLS and CDR2 YYNGEE. The CDR3 is 16 residues long. V was pared by 3 bases and J by 1 base, with 3 bases of the junction left unmatched. In DNA form, the CDR3 reads TGTGCCAGCAGCGCCGGACTAGCGGGAGCCCAAGAGACCCAGTACTTC. Translating gives CASSAGLAGAQETQYF.